The 32 T cell receptor beta chains in this list originate from one sample, sequenced in a study of shared clonotypes between healthy human individuals. Data came from immunoSEQ multiplex PCR; TCRdb stores just in-frame clones and leaves some out. This sample has some 1,900,000 clones, with roughly 94% found just once. Naive CD8 populations comprised CD45RO-negative cells positively selected for CCR7, excluding terminally differentiated effector memory CD45RA+ cells. Sequencing was performed on naive CD8+ T cells sorted from blood. The source of these receptors is a man between 18 and 29 years old in good health.

The genes are TRBV13 and TRBJ2-7; D might be TRBD1 (6 bases). Per the germline V gene, CDR1 is PRHDT and CDR2 is FYEKMQ (reference sequence). The V end lost 5 bases, the J end lost 2 bases, and 10 bases lay between the germline ends. The CDR3 is 13 residues long. CDR3 region: CASSPTGTYEQYF. The CDR3 bases are TGTGCCAGCAGCCCGACAGGAACCTACGAGCAGTACTTC.

The gene calls are TRBV7-9 and TRBJ2-1; 7 bases fit TRBD2. V was pared by 0 bases and J by 3 bases, with 2 bases of the junction left unmatched. CDR3 length equals 15 residues. Germline assignment: CDR1 SEHNR and CDR2 FQNEAQ (reference sequence). In nucleotides, the CDR3 is TGTGCCAGCAGCTTAGCTAGCGGGTACTACAATGAGCAGTTCTTC. Its protein is CASSLASGYYNEQFF.

This sequence joins TRBV7-2 and TRBJ1-2; 8 positions agree with TRBD1. Germline V gives CDR1 SGHTA, CDR2 FQGNSA. The trim removed 4 bases at V and 8 bases at J, leaving 12 bases unmatched. The CDR3 sequence is 15 residues long. CDR3 DNA: TGTGCCAGCAGCTCGGTCCGGCAGGGGGCGTCCGGCTACACCTTC. This gives the protein CASSSVRQGASGYTF.

V and J are TRBV27 and TRBJ2-3; D is perhaps TRBD2 (5 bases). The ends were cut back, 2 bases at V and 4 bases at J, with 13 bases in the middle. This CDR3 is 15 amino acids long. In germline, CDR1 is MNHEY, CDR2 SMNVEV (reference sequence). The CDR3 protein is CASSLGPDGADTQYF. The CDR3 nucleotides are TGTGCCAGCAGTTTAGGGCCCGACGGGGCAGATACGCAGTATTTT.

This clone has only one observation. The chain joins TRBV7-9 to TRBJ2-7, with 8 bases that match TRBD2. Germline V lookup: CDR1 SEHNR, CDR2 FQNEAQ (reference sequence). The CDR3 has 15 amino acids. Trimming removed 5 bases from V and 3 bases from J; junction bases left unmatched: 9. The CDR3, as DNA: TGTGCCAGCAGCGCCCGACTAGCGCCTATCTACGAGCAGTACTTC. Its protein is CASSARLAPIYEQYF.

The rearrangement links TRBV9 to TRBJ2-1; 12 bases match TRBD2. V gave up 3 bases and J gave up 9 bases; unmatched junction bases: 4. This CDR3 contains 14 residues. CDR1 and CDR2 from the germline V gene are SGDLS and YYNGEE. In DNA, the CDR3 is TGTGCCAGCAGCGCGGGGGGACTAGCGGGTGAGCAGTTCTTC. Protein product: CASSAGGLAGEQFF.

This clone was observed a single time. The chain links TRBV10-1 to TRBJ2-5; D is ambiguous. Germline loops: CDR1 WNHNN, CDR2 SYGVQD (reference sequence). Trimming removed 3 bases at V and 0 bases at J, with 8 bases between. This CDR3 comprises 14 residues. For the CDR3, the DNA is TGCGCCAGCAGTGAAGGACGGAACCAAGAGACCCAGTACTTC. Its translation is CASSEGRNQETQYF.

V usage is TRBV28 and J usage is TRBJ2-1; 7 nucleotides match TRBD1. There are 16 residues in the CDR3. Germline values: CDR1 MDHEN, CDR2 SYDVKM. The junction had 14 bases not matched to a gene; V was cut back by 6 bases and J by 6 bases. The CDR3 loop reads CASRSSAGTVSNEQFF. CDR3 bases: TGTGCCAGCAGGTCCTCTGCCGGGACAGTCAGCAATGAGCAGTTCTTC.

The CDR3 nucleotides read TGTGCCAGCAGTAAGGGACTGCTTGGGTACGAGCAGTACTTC. Translation gives CASSKGLLGYEQYF. V is TRBV2 and J is TRBJ2-7; tentatively, D is TRBD2 (6 bases). The CDR3 totals 14 residues. V was shortened by 5 bases and J by 4 bases, with 15 bases between the two germline ends. Germline CDR1 and CDR2: SNHLY and FYNNEI.

In this sample, this clone turned up once. This rearrangement joins TRBV4-3 to TRBJ2-7; D is possibly TRBD1 or TRBD2 (5 bases each). The CDR3 has 16 amino acids. Looked up from germline, CDR1 is LGHNA and CDR2 is YSLEER. V was cut by 0 bases and J by 0 bases, with 12 bases left in between. The CDR3 sequence: CASSQDVGESSYEQYF. The CDR3, as DNA: TGCGCCAGCAGCCAAGATGTGGGGGAAAGCTCCTACGAGCAGTACTTC.

The gene calls are TRBV7-9 and TRBJ2-3; D might be TRBD2 (5 bases). Trimming cost V 5 bases and J 5 bases, with 14 bases left between them. CDR1 and CDR2 from the germline V gene are SEHNR and FQNEAQ (reference sequence). The CDR3 consists of 14 residues. Written as DNA, the CDR3 is TGTGCCAGCAGCCAATTCGGACTGGGAGATACGCAGTATTTT. As protein: CASSQFGLGDTQYF.

CDR3 protein: CASSPLISDPYPSTNEKLFF. CDR3 coding DNA: TGCGCCAGCAGCCCCCTGATAAGCGATCCATACCCCTCAACTAATGAAAAACTGTTTTTT. The J gene is TRBJ1-4, the V gene TRBV4-1; D uncertain. This CDR3 comprises 20 residues. The V and J ends lost 4 bases and 0 bases respectively, with 24 bases between them. The germline gives CDR1 MGHRA, CDR2 YSYEKL.

The table lists this clone with a count of one. The chain joins TRBV7-9 to TRBJ1-3; the match to TRBD1 covers 7 bases. V lost 1 base, J lost 3 bases, and 12 bases stayed unmatched. The CDR3 totals 18 residues. Per the germline V gene, CDR1 is SEHNR and CDR2 is FQNEAQ (reference sequence). The CDR3 nucleotides read TGTGCCAGCAGCTTAGGCGGGGGACAGTACCGTAGTGGAAACACCATATATTTT. The encoded protein is CASSLGGGQYRSGNTIYF.

The chain couples TRBV7-2 to TRBJ2-1; 10 bases are a match to TRBD2. Germline CDR1 and CDR2: SGHTA and FQGNSA. V was clipped by 4 bases and J by 3 bases; unmatched bases: 9. The CDR3 extends over 17 amino acids. The CDR3 sequence: CASSYTPRTSGYNEQFF. DNA of the CDR3: TGTGCCAGCAGCTACACCCCCAGGACTAGCGGCTACAATGAGCAGTTCTTC.

Here the CDR3 DNA reads TGTGCCAGCAGTTTCCTCACAGGGGGCATTGAGCAGTTCTTC. This encodes CASSFLTGGIEQFF. This chain connects TRBV6-5 to TRBJ2-1; 9 bases map to TRBD1. V lost 4 bases and J lost 9; bases outside the gene matches: 7. From germline, CDR1 is MNHEY and CDR2 SVGAGI. The CDR3 sequence is 14 residues long.

CDR3 coding DNA: TGCGCCAGCAGCCAAGCCCTGGGGGTTCTGCAGTACTTC. Translating gives CASSQALGVLQYF. The chain uses TRBV4-1 and TRBJ2-7, with D perhaps TRBD1 or TRBD2 (5 bases each). The length of the CDR3 is 13 residues. Trimming pared 1 base from V and 9 bases from J, leaving 13 bases between. Germline-derived CDR1 and CDR2 are MGHRA and YSYEKL.

J is TRBJ1-1 and V is TRBV4-3, with unresolved D. The V gene lost 5 bases and the J gene lost 1 base, with 8 bases spanning the gap. Germline V lookup: CDR1 LGHNA, CDR2 YSLEER. This CDR3 comprises 13 residues. The CDR3 nucleotides are TGCGCCAGCAGCTACTCAGGGAACACTGAAGCTTTCTTT. Translated: CASSYSGNTEAFF.

The rearrangement links TRBV10-1 to TRBJ1-1; possible D gene TRBD1, 5 bases. In germline, CDR1 is WNHNN, CDR2 SYGVQD (reference sequence). The CDR3 spans 14 residues. Trimming took 0 bases from V and 4 from J, leaving 9 bases between them. CDR3 protein: CASSESTGATEAFF. The CDR3, as DNA: TGCGCCAGCAGTGAGTCGACCGGGGCCACTGAAGCTTTCTTT.

In its sample, this clone was seen once. The J gene is TRBJ2-7, the V gene TRBV10-3; the D is unclear. The CDR3 has 12 residues. V was clipped by 1 base and J by 6 bases, with 7 bases between them. The germline V gene has CDR1 ENHRY and CDR2 SYGVKD. Written as DNA, the CDR3 is TGTGCCATCAGTGAGTACGCCGGCGAGCAGTACTTC. As protein: CAISEYAGEQYF.

The chain is built from TRBV2 and TRBJ2-1; a possible D gene is TRBD2 (6 bases). The length of the CDR3 is 13 residues. The germline CDR1 and CDR2 sequences are SNHLY and FYNNEI. V dropped 9 bases and J dropped 6 bases, with 15 bases sitting between them. CDR3 in DNA: TGTGCCAGTCGGGACTCTTTACTCAATGAGCAGTTCTTC. Its translation is CASRDSLLNEQFF.

The chain has TRBV6-6 and TRBJ1-1; the D is unclear. The germline V gene encodes CDR1 MNHNY and CDR2 SVGAGI (reference sequence). Trimming pared 2 bases from V and 5 bases from J, leaving 9 bases between. This CDR3 spans 13 amino acids. The CDR3 nucleotides are TGTGCCAGCAGTTACGGGAGGGAGACTGAAGCTTTCTTT. Translated: CASSYGRETEAFF.

This clone appeared once. The chain couples TRBV14 to TRBJ2-4; no clear D gene. The CDR3 totals 9 residues. V lost 2 bases, J lost 10 bases, and 0 bases lay in between. CDR1 is SGHDN and CDR2 is FVKESK in the germline V gene. In DNA, the CDR3 is TGTGCCAGCAGCCAAATTCAGTACTTC. It specifies CASSQIQYF.

The chain recombines TRBV19 with TRBJ1-2; D unresolved. The CDR3 runs to 13 residues. The V and J ends lost 0 bases and 7 bases respectively, with 9 bases between them. CDR1 and CDR2 (germline): LNHDA, SQIVND (reference sequence). The CDR3 here is CASSIDPRTGYTF. CDR3 DNA sequence: TGTGCCAGTAGTATAGATCCCAGGACTGGCTACACCTTC.

The chain employs TRBV10-3 and TRBJ1-5; D is possibly TRBD1 (5 bases). CDR1 ENHRY and CDR2 SYGVKD come from the germline V gene. The V gene lost 11 bases and the J gene lost 0 bases, with 14 bases spanning the gap. The CDR3 runs to 14 residues. CDR3 amino acids: CASRGSYSNQPQHF. CDR3 nucleotide sequence: TGTGCCTCCCGGGGCAGCTATAGCAATCAGCCCCAGCATTTT.

This clone was observed a single time. The chain carries TRBV7-8 and TRBJ2-5; no firm D call. Looked up from germline, CDR1 is SGHVS and CDR2 is FQNEAQ. V dropped 6 bases and J dropped 4 bases, with 6 bases sitting between them. The length of the CDR3 is 11 residues. CDR3 in DNA: TGTGCCAGCAGTGATGGAGAGACCCAGTACTTC. The encoded protein is CASSDGETQYF.

The chain recombines TRBV7-9 with TRBJ2-1; TRBD2 agrees at 7 bases. Trimming removed 1 base from V and 8 bases from J; junction bases left unmatched: 8. The CDR3 runs to 15 residues. Germline CDR1 reads SEHNR; CDR2 reads FQNEAQ (reference sequence). The CDR3 spells CASSLVLGLVDEQFF. CDR3 nucleotide sequence: TGTGCCAGCAGCTTAGTCCTCGGACTAGTGGATGAGCAGTTCTTC.

The CDR3 loop is CASSLVRGDEQYF. As DNA, the CDR3 is TGTGCCAGCAGTTTAGTTCGGGGTGACGAGCAGTACTTC. V gene TRBV28 combines with J gene TRBJ2-7; a weak D match, TRBD2 (5 bases). Per germline, CDR1 MDHEN and CDR2 SYDVKM. The CDR3 runs to 13 residues. Deletions cut 2 bases from V and 5 bases from J, with 10 bases between.

The chain has TRBV6-1 and TRBJ2-7; D perhaps matches TRBD1 (6 bases). V lost 6 bases and J lost 5, with 20 bases in between. Germline V gene lookup returns CDR1 MNHNS and CDR2 SASEGT. There are 15 residues in the CDR3. CDR3 DNA sequence: TGTGCCAGCAGACAAGCCGGGACAACGAGGAACGAGCAGTACTTC. Translating it yields CASRQAGTTRNEQYF.

A single count supports this clone. This sequence joins TRBV7-9 and TRBJ2-5; D is possibly TRBD1 (5 bases). This CDR3 comprises 15 residues. The V gene's germline CDR1 is SEHNR and CDR2 FQNEAQ (reference sequence). Trimming stripped 3 bases from V and 4 bases from J, with 15 bases between. The CDR3 sequence: CASSFLSTGAETQYF. The CDR3 nucleotides read TGTGCCAGCAGCTTTCTCTCCACAGGCGCAGAGACCCAGTACTTC.

The chain recombines TRBV6-1 with TRBJ2-7, with unresolved D. Germline CDR1 MNHNS, CDR2 SASEGT. Trimming removed 3 bases from V and 2 bases from J, with 11 bases in between. This CDR3 is 14 amino acids long. CDR3 sequence: CASSDEGWTYEQYF. The CDR3 nucleotides read TGTGCCAGCAGTGACGAAGGGTGGACCTACGAGCAGTACTTC.

The V and J genes are TRBV9 and TRBJ2-3, with TRBD2 matching over 8 bases. With 1 base clipped from V and 6 bases from J, the junction kept 13 bases outside the gene matches. Germline V gene data show CDR1 as SGDLS and CDR2 as YYNGEE. The CDR3 is 17 amino acids. CDR3 sequence (DNA): TGTGCCAGCAGCGTATTTGTCCTAGCGGGCGACCGGGATACGCAGTATTTT. This codes for CASSVFVLAGDRDTQYF.

This rearrangement joins TRBV15 to TRBJ2-1; a weak D match, TRBD1 (6 bases). CDR1 is LNHNV, CDR2 YYDKDF, per germline (reference sequence). The CDR3 runs to 13 residues. With 7 bases removed from V and 7 bases from J, the gap between germline ends came to 14 bases. The CDR3 spells CATTGAGVNEQFF. The CDR3 DNA sequence: TGTGCCACCACCGGGGCAGGGGTGAATGAGCAGTTCTTC.